This T cell receptor beta chain was observed in a study of blood T cells in healthy people across ages. This clonotype showed up just a few times. Trimming at V came to 3 bases and at J to 0 bases, leaving 6 bases not matched to a gene. Germline CDR1 SGDLS, CDR2 YYNGEE. CDR3 length: 18 residues. Next came a second PCR, run for about 6 to 12 cycles, which used a sample-barcoded 5' primer along with a J-beta primer mix. TCRdb recomputed calls from the 5' RACE reads with MiXCR, one row per CDR3 protein. The sample holds about 1,500,000 distinct CDR3 sequences, 42% seen once. The receptor was derived from a woman aged 18 to 35 in good health. Source material: blood. This sequence joins TRBV9 and TRBJ2-1; TRBD2 aligns across 13 bases. CDR3 nucleotide sequence: TGTGCCAGCAGCGCGGGGACTAGCGGGGCGAGCTCCTACAATGAGCAGTTCTTC. Translation gives CASSAGTSGASSYNEQFF.